This TCR beta chain was identified in a study of cytomegalovirus exposure and HLA in healthy donors. General study results and limits: Analyzed later, association rates of TCRs varied across HLA loci, with DRB1 most and HLA-C fewest. Investigators reported 150 to 200 TCR beta chains as tied to cytomegalovirus. Cytomegalovirus status was reportedly diagnosed by the classifier with high sensitivity and specificity. Excluded were some V segments that proved indistinguishable, including TRBV6-2 and TRBV6-3.

This PCR relied on a set of 60 Vbeta primers and 13 Jbeta primers. Libraries were prepared by immunoSEQ multiplex PCR; TCRdb keeps only in-frame clonotypes and omits some of them. This repertoire includes tens of thousands of clones. Note on this clone: Antigen specificity is unknown.

Germline CDR1 and CDR2: MGHRA and YSYEKL. CDR3 size: 15 residues. V was clipped by 0 bases and J by 4 bases; unmatched bases: 5. This TCR came from a female donor in good health and CMV-seronegative. The chain has TRBV4-1 and TRBJ2-5, with 7 nucleotides matching TRBD2. Sequenced material: PBMCs. In DNA, the CDR3 is TGCGCCAGCAGCCAAGAATCTTGGGGGGGAGAGACCCAGTACTTC. Protein product: CASSQESWGGETQYF.